These 12 T cell receptor beta chains share one sample of origin, sequenced in a study of cytomegalovirus exposure and HLA in healthy donors. The repertoire was sequenced with immunoSEQ multiplex PCR; TCRdb's copy has only in-frame clones and lacks some. Here the sample spans about 220,000 clones, about nine tenths being singletons. Material: PBMCs. The source is a woman aged 18-29 years in good health and CMV-seronegative.

The chain is built from TRBV5-4 and TRBJ1-3; a weak D match, TRBD1 (5 bases). CDR3 length: 18 residues. Germline lookup yields CDR1 SGHNT and CDR2 YYREEE (reference sequence). The ends were cut back, 2 bases at V and 4 bases at J, with 22 bases in the middle. Written as DNA, the CDR3 is TGTGCCAGCAGCTTAACACCGATGGGGGGGGGTCCAGGAAACACCATATATTTT. Translation: CASSLTPMGGGPGNTIYF.

This clone was observed a handful of times. The chain links TRBV15 to TRBJ1-2; 9 nucleotides align to TRBD1. The J segment lost 3 bases and the V segment lost 2 bases, leaving 10 bases of the junction unmatched. CDR3 length: 17 amino acids. The germline V gene encodes CDR1 LNHNV and CDR2 YYDKDF (reference sequence). The CDR3 reads CATSRRGQGNNYYGYTF. The DNA of the CDR3 is TGTGCCACCAGCAGACGGGGACAGGGCAATAACTACTATGGCTACACCTTC.

The chain has TRBV10-2 and TRBJ2-1, with 10 positions matching TRBD2. V shed 10 bases, J shed 7 bases, and the junction held 10 bases outside the gene matches. This CDR3 is built from 14 residues. CDR1 is WSHSY and CDR2 is SAAADI in the germline V gene. As DNA, the CDR3 is TGCGCCACCTCTCCCCTAGCGGGAGTGAATGAGCAGTTCTTC. It specifies CATSPLAGVNEQFF.

This clone has a single count. This chain uses TRBV6-4 with TRBJ2-6; tentatively, D is TRBD1 (6 bases). The CDR3 extends over 16 amino acids. Germline V gene lookup returns CDR1 MRHNA and CDR2 SNTAGT. Trimming took off 4 bases at V and 1 base at J, with 11 bases between the two ends. The CDR3 reads CASSAGRGSGANVLTF. CDR3 DNA sequence: TGTGCCAGCAGTGCGGGCAGGGGATCTGGGGCCAACGTCCTGACTTTC.

The chain combines TRBV14 with TRBJ2-7; D may be TRBD2 (5 bases). The CDR3 runs to 15 residues. V was trimmed by 4 bases and J by 5 bases, leaving 18 bases between them. Germline loops: CDR1 SGHDN, CDR2 FVKESK. CDR3 nucleotides: TGTGCCAGCAGCCGATTGACTACCGGATGGGACGAGCAGTACTTC. Amino acid sequence: CASSRLTTGWDEQYF.

The rearrangement links TRBV6-1 to TRBJ2-1, with 8 positions matching TRBD2. This CDR3 has 15 residues. CDR1 and CDR2 (germline): MNHNS, SASEGT. The junction had 12 bases not matched to a gene; V was cut back by 6 bases and J by 8 bases. CDR3: CASRGLREAADEQFF. The CDR3 DNA follows: TGTGCCAGCAGGGGCTTGCGGGAGGCCGCCGATGAGCAGTTCTTC.

This rearrangement joins TRBV11-3 to TRBJ2-7; TRBD1 is a possible D gene (6 bases). Trimming pared 5 bases from V and 1 base from J, leaving 9 bases between. Germline CDR1 SGHNT, CDR2 YENEEA. The CDR3 spans 13 residues. Here the CDR3 DNA reads TGTGCCAGCAGCCGGACAGCTTCCTACGAGCAGTACTTC. It yields the protein CASSRTASYEQYF.

In its sample, this clone was seen once. The J gene is TRBJ1-5, the V gene TRBV19; 7 nucleotides line up with TRBD1. The CDR3 totals 15 residues. V lost 4 bases, J lost 6 bases, and 9 bases stayed unmatched. CDR1 is LNHDA, CDR2 SQIVND, per germline (reference sequence). CDR3 in DNA: TGTGCCAGTAGTACCAGACAGGGTAATAGTCAGCCCCAGCATTTT. Its protein product is CASSTRQGNSQPQHF.

The chain joins TRBV19 to TRBJ2-1; 7 bases align to TRBD1. Germline trimming cut 6 bases from V and 7 bases from J; bases unmatched to any gene: 9. This CDR3 region has 14 residues. The germline gives CDR1 LNHDA, CDR2 SQIVND (reference sequence). For the CDR3, the DNA is TGTGCCAGTAGAGAACAGGGGTCGAAGAATGAGCAGTTCTTC. Protein product: CASREQGSKNEQFF. The variable domain in full, with the rest retrieved from reference TRBV19 and TRBJ2-1, is DGGITQSPKYLFRKEGQNVTLSCEQNLNHDAMYWYRQDPGQGLRLIYYSQIVNDFQKGDIAEGYSVSREKKESFPLTVTSAQKNPTAFYLCASREQGSKNEQFFGPGTRLTVL.

V and J are TRBV5-6 and TRBJ2-2, with 8 nucleotides matching TRBD1. V lost 4 bases and J lost 0; bases outside the gene matches: 8. The CDR3 has 17 amino acids. Germline V gene sequence: CDR1 SGHDT, CDR2 YYEEEE. CDR3 amino acids: CASSPATGDTNTGELFF. The CDR3 DNA reads as TGTGCCAGCAGCCCCGCGACAGGGGATACGAACACCGGGGAGCTGTTTTTT. Combining the CDR3 with reference TRBV5-6 and TRBJ2-2 gives the whole variable domain DAGVTQSPTHLIKTRGQQVTLRCSPKSGHDTVSWYQQALGQGPQFIFQYYEEEERQRGNFPDRFSGHQFPNYSSELNVNALLLGDSALYLCASSPATGDTNTGELFFGEGSRLTVL.

CDR3 residues: CASSVTVEGNTEAFF. The CDR3 region has the DNA TGTGCCAGCAGCGTAACGGTCGAGGGGAACACTGAAGCTTTCTTT. The chain carries TRBV9 and TRBJ1-1; D is unclear. Germline V lookup: CDR1 SGDLS, CDR2 YYNGEE. This CDR3 contains 15 residues. Trimming pared 1 base from V and 1 base from J, leaving 11 bases between.

This rearrangement joins TRBV27 to TRBJ1-1, with D hard to call. The V gene lost 6 bases and the J gene lost 0 bases, with 14 bases spanning the gap. Per germline, CDR1 MNHEY and CDR2 SMNVEV (reference sequence). The CDR3 loop spans 15 amino acids. CDR3 sequence (DNA): TGTGCCAGCAGCCAAAACGCGGGGATGAACACTGAAGCTTTCTTT. Translated: CASSQNAGMNTEAFF.